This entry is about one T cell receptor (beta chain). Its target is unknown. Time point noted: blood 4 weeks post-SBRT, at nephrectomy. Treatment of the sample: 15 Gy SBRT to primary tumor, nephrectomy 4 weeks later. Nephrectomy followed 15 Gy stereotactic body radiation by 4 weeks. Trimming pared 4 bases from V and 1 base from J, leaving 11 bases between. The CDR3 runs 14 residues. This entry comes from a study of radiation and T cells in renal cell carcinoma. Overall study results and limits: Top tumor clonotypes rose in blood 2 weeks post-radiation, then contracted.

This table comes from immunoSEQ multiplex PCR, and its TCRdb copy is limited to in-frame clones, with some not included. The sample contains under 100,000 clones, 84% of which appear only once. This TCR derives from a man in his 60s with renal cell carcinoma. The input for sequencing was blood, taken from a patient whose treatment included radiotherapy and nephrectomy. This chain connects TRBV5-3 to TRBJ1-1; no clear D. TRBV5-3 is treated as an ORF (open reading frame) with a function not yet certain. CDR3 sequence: CARSTIAGNTEAFF. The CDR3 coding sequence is TGTGCCAGAAGCACTATCGCGGGGAACACTGAAGCTTTCTTT.